The T cell receptor (beta chain) under discussion was sequenced for a study of post-analysis software for immune sequencing data (dated by TCRdb to the mid-2010s). Background on the whole study: Recorded disease courses included relapsing-remitting, secondary progressive and progressive-relapsing multiple sclerosis, with some patients lacking subtype annotation. The multiple sclerosis patient repertoires were compared with ten to eleven previously published healthy control repertoires from donors aged 6 to 25 years. A subset of samples was prepared in parallel using single-end sample barcoding, then pooled and co-amplified after Illumina adapter ligation.

What the research found in general, with its limitations: When samples were clustered directly using the F measure, samples prepared in the same batch co-clustered strongly, which prompted a batch-effect correction. The control group was slightly older than the multiple sclerosis patient group. Significantly lower normalized Chao1 diversity was found in multiple sclerosis patients than in controls, suggesting substantial peripheral T-cell clonal expansion. Patients showed significantly higher frequencies than controls for five TRBV segments, among them TRBV5-6, TRBV5-1 and TRBV20-1.

The V end gives up 5 bases and the J end 3 bases, leaving 8 bases in the junction not matched to a gene. The CDR3 numbers 16 residues from cysteine through phenylalanine. Only the CDR3 part of the read is kept: 48 bases, read in frame from the first base. CDR1 and CDR2, per the germline V gene, are SGHTA and FQGNSA. TCR beta repertoires were profiled from peripheral blood of more than ten young patients with multiple sclerosis to demonstrate the VDJtools post-analysis software. The multiple sclerosis patients were children and adolescents between about 6 and 16 years of age. Receptors were amplified or captured by PCR. The sequencer listed for this sample is Illumina HiSeq 2500. Unique molecular identifiers were incorporated into TCR beta cDNA libraries to reduce PCR and sequencing biases. Per 1 to 10 million input T cells, approximately 500,000 cDNA molecules were obtained, such that each molecule approximated one T cell. The patient libraries were prepared and sequenced using the same protocol as the earlier healthy control dataset. Samples belonging to the same batch were prepared together, multiplexed and sequenced on a shared HiSeq lane. The study's own analysis went as follows. MIGEC handled the raw barcoded reads, throwing out single-read molecular identifier groups before consensus assembly and CDR3 extraction. VDJtools was used for post-analysis of the clonotype tables, with diversity normalized by down-sampling every dataset to the smallest sample size. Repertoire overlap clustering matched CDR3 amino acid but not nucleotide sequences to correct batch-related cross-sample contamination. The public reads were reanalyzed by TCRdb: fastp trimming at Q25, MiXCR alignment, in-frame beta chains only. Each record represents a unique CDR3 protein, reported with the most common genes and DNA among its rows. TCRdb, not the original authors, processed these V and J calls. Recorded for this sample are about 820,000 distinct CDR3 sequences; roughly 58% of them occurred a single time. The top ten hold 4.6% of the sample.

As to this clonotype: The antigen it recognizes is unknown. Within one base of it there is no much larger clone, and no base qualities were kept.

The chain employs TRBV7-2 and TRBJ2-7, with 12 central nucleotides matching TRBD2. Sequencing used blood. The TCR was taken from a girl aged 10-17 years with multiple sclerosis. The CDR3 region: CASSLTASGGVYEQYF. The DNA is as follows: TGTGCCAGCAGCCTTACGGCTAGCGGGGGGGTCTACGAGCAGTACTTC.